A single sample is the source of the 2 T cell receptor beta chains below, sequenced in a study of cytotoxic CD8 clonotypes in ibrutinib-treated CLL. Generated by immunoSEQ multiplex PCR, the TCRdb table keeps only in-frame clones and is missing some. Here the sample spans around 70,000 clones, 90% being singletons. Sequenced material: PBMCs, taken after 12 months of ibrutinib treatment. The receptors were gathered from a human donor with chronic lymphocytic leukemia.

V is TRBV7-3 and J is TRBJ2-3; maybe TRBD1 (6 bases). With 5 bases removed from V and 2 bases from J, the gap between germline ends came to 29 bases. Germline lookup yields CDR1 SGHTA and CDR2 FQGTGA. The CDR3 consists of 20 residues. CDR3 residues: CASSQGAGQPTILYTDTQYF. The DNA of the CDR3 is TGTGCCAGCAGCCAAGGGGCCGGACAGCCCACAATCCTCTACACAGATACGCAGTATTTT.

V is TRBV7-9 and J is TRBJ1-3; possibly TRBD1 for D (5 bases). The CDR3 is made up of 16 amino acids. Trimming cost V 1 base and J 6 bases, with 16 bases left between them. The V gene's germline CDR1 is SEHNR and CDR2 FQNEAQ (reference sequence). DNA for the CDR3: TGTGCCAGCAGCTTAGATGATGGGGCGCGTAAAAACACCATATATTTT. This gives the protein CASSLDDGARKNTIYF.